The rows below give T cell receptor beta chains drawn from one sample of a study of blood T cell repertoires in COVID-19. Profiled with immunoSEQ multiplex PCR; TCRdb holds only in-frame clones, not every one. Of about 150,000 clones listed, roughly 80% were seen once; the top ten hold 2.2%. The sequenced sample consisted of peripheral blood. The receptors here all came from a man in his 70s with acute or convalescent COVID-19. CDR3s leave out the opening cysteine and the closing phenylalanine or tryptophan. D genes are given only for firm matches.

d_gene: TRBD1
v_gene: TRBV5-4
j_gene: TRBJ2-4
CDR3aa: ASSSGTGQSDIQY

d_gene: TRBD1
v_gene: TRBV19
j_gene: TRBJ1-4
CDR3aa: ASSPSAGQGFRKLF

d_gene: NA
v_gene: TRBV28
j_gene: TRBJ1-4
CDR3aa: ASRTGTGEKLF

d_gene: NA
v_gene: TRBV28
j_gene: TRBJ1-5
CDR3aa: ASSPAVQPQH

d_gene: TRBD2
v_gene: TRBV18
j_gene: TRBJ2-7
CDR3aa: ASSIGLAGGGDEQY

d_gene: NA
v_gene: TRBV27
j_gene: TRBJ2-3
CDR3aa: ASSRTGTTDTQY

d_gene: NA
v_gene: TRBV9
j_gene: TRBJ2-6
CDR3aa: ASSVSGVSDGANVLT

d_gene: NA
v_gene: TRBV7-2
j_gene: TRBJ1-1
CDR3aa: ASRPAGEITEAF

d_gene: TRBD2
v_gene: TRBV14
j_gene: TRBJ2-7
CDR3aa: ASSQVRPSGNYEQY

d_gene: NA
v_gene: TRBV2
j_gene: TRBJ1-5
CDR3aa: ASAEMGRGNQPQH

d_gene: NA
v_gene: TRBV5-8
j_gene: TRBJ1-6
CDR3aa: ASSPLRPNTGSYNSPLH

d_gene: NA
v_gene: TRBV28
j_gene: TRBJ2-1
CDR3aa: ASSWDSLRNNEQF

d_gene: NA
v_gene: TRBV11-1
j_gene: TRBJ2-1
CDR3aa: ASSSDRAGGNEQF

d_gene: NA
v_gene: TRBV3-1/TRBV3-2
j_gene: TRBJ2-3
CDR3aa: ASSQYQGADTQY

d_gene: TRBD1
v_gene: TRBV6-5
j_gene: TRBJ1-6
CDR3aa: ASSRDREVSPLH